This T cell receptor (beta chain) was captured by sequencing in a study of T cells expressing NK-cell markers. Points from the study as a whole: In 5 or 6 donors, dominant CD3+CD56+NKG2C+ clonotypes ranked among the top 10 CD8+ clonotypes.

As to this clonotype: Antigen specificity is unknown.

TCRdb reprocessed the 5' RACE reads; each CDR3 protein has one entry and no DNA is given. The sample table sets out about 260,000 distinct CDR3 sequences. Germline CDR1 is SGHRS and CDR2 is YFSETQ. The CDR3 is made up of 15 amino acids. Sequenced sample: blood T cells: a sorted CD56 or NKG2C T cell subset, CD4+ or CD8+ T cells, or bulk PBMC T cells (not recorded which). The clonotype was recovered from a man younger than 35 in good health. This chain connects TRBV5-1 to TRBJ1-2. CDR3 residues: CASSFQPTANYGYTF.